The 2 T cell receptor beta chains given below trace back to one sample, sequenced in a study of blood T cells in healthy people across ages. Through a sample-barcoded 5' primer and a J-beta primer mix, a second PCR was run for about 6 to 11 cycles. TCRdb re-analysed the 5' RACE reads in MiXCR, keeping a single row per CDR3 protein. The table includes 590,000 or so distinct CDR3 sequences, approximately 30% detected once. The material sequenced was blood. These receptors were collected from a woman of 80 years or more in good health.

This clonotype was counted many times. The V gene is TRBV20-1, the J gene TRBJ2-2; maybe TRBD2 (5 bases). The length of the CDR3 is 16 residues. Looked up from germline, CDR1 is DFQATT and CDR2 is SNEGSKA (reference sequence). The ends were cut back, 3 bases at V and 4 bases at J, with 18 bases in the middle. The CDR3 DNA is TGCAGTGCTAGTCGGGGATCGGGGTCGAGCACCGGGGAGCTGTTTTTT. Amino acid sequence: CSASRGSGSSTGELFF.

This chain uses TRBV6-1 with TRBJ1-5, with a weak D call TRBD1 (5 bases). V lost 10 bases to trimming and J lost 0 bases, with 13 bases between them. The germline V gene has CDR1 MNHNS and CDR2 SASEGT. The CDR3 has 14 residues. The CDR3 DNA sequence: TGTGCCATGGGGGAAGCGGGTAGCAATCAGCCCCAGCATTTT. Its translation is CAMGEAGSNQPQHF.